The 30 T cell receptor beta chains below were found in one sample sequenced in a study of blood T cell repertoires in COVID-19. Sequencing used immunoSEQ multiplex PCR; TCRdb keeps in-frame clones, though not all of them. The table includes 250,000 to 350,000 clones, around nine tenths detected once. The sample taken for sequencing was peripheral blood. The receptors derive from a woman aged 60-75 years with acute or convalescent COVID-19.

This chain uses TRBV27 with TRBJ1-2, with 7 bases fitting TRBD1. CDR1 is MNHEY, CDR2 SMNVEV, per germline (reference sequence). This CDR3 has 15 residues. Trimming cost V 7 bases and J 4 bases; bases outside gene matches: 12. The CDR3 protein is CASTPERGPSYGYTF. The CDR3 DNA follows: TGTGCCAGCACCCCGGAAAGGGGGCCTAGCTATGGCTACACCTTC.

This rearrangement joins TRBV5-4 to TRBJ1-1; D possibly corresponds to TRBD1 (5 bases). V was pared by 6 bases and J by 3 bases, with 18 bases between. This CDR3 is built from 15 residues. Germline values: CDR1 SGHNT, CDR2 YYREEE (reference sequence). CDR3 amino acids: CASTPGRGRDTEAFF. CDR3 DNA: TGTGCCAGCACCCCGGGGAGGGGCCGGGACACTGAAGCTTTCTTT.

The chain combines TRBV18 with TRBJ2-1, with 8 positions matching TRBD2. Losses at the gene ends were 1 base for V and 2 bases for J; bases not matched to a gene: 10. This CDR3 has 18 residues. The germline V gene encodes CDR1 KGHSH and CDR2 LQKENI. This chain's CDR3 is CASSPQLKTSGAYNEQFF. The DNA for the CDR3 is TGTGCCAGCTCACCACAACTAAAAACTAGCGGCGCCTACAATGAGCAGTTCTTC.

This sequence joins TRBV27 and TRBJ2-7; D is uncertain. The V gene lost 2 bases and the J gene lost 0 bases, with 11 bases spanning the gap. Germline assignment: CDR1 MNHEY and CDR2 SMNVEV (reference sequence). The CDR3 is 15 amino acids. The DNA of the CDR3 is TGTGCCAGCAGTTTAGCTCAAGCCATCTCCTACGAGCAGTACTTC. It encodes CASSLAQAISYEQYF.

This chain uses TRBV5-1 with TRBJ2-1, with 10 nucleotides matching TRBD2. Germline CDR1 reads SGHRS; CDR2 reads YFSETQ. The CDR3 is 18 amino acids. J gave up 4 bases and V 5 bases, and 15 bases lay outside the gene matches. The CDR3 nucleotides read TGCGCCAGCAGTTCGGGGAGGACTAGCGGCCTAATTTACAATGAGCAGTTCTTC. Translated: CASSSGRTSGLIYNEQFF.

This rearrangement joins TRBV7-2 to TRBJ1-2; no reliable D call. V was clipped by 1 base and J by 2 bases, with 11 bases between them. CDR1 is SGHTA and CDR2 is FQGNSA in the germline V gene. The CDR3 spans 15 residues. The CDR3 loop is CASSLGHGLNYGYTF. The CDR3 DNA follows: TGTGCCAGCAGCTTAGGTCATGGGCTGAACTATGGCTACACCTTC.

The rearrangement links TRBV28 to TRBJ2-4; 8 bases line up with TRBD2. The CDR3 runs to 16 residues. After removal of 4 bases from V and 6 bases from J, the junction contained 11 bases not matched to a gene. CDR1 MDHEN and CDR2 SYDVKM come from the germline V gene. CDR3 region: CASSSESGLVGNIQYF. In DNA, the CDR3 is TGTGCCAGCAGTTCAGAATCGGGACTAGTTGGAAACATTCAGTACTTC.

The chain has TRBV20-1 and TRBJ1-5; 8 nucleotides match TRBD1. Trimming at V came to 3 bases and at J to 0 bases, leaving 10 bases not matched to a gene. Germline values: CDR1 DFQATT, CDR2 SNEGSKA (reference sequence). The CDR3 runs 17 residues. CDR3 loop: CSASYTGGSYSNQPQHF. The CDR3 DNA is TGCAGTGCTAGTTATACAGGGGGATCTTATAGCAATCAGCCCCAGCATTTT.

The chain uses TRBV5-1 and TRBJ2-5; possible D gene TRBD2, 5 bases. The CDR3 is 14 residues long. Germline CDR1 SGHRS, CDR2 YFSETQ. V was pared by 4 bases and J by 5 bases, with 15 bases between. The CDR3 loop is CASSAEASRETQYF. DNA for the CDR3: TGCGCCAGCAGCGCCGAAGCTAGCAGGGAGACCCAGTACTTC.

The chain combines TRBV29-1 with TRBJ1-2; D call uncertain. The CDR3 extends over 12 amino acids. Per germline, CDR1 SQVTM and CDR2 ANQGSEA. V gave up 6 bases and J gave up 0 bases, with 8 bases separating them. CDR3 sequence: CSVRDPNYGYTF. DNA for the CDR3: TGCAGCGTACGGGATCCTAACTATGGCTACACCTTC.

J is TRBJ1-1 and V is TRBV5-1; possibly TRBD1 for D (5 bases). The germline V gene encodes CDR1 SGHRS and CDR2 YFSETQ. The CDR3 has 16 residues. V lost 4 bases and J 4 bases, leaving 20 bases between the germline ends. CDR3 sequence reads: CASSLSGLPWSTEAFF. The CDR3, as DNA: TGCGCCAGCAGCCTCTCGGGACTCCCCTGGAGCACTGAAGCTTTCTTT.

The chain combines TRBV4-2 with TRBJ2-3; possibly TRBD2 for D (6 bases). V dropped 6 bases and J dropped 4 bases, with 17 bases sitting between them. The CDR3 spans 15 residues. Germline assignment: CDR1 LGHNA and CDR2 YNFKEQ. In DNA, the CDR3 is TGTGCCAGCAGACTAAATCCGGGGGAGGCAGATACGCAGTATTTT. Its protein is CASRLNPGEADTQYF.

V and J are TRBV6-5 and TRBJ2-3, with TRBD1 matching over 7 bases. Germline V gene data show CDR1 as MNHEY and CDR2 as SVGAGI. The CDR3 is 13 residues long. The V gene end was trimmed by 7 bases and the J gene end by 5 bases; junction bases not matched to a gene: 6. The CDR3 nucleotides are TGTGCCAGCACCGACTGGGACAGAGATACGCAGTATTTT. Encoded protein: CASTDWDRDTQYF.

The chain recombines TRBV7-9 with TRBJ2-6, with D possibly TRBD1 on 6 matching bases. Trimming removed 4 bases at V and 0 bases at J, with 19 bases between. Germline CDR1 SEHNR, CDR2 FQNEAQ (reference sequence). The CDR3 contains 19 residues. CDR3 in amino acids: CASSSPGGRLPSGANVLTF. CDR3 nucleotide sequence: TGTGCCAGCAGCTCACCTGGGGGCAGGCTCCCCTCTGGGGCCAACGTCCTGACTTTC.

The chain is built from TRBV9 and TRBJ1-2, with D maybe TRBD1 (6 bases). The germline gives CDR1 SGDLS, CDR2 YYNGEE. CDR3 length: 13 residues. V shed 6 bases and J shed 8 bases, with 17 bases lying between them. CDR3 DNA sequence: TGTGCCAGCACCACTCTCGTAGGGGGAGGCTACACCTTC. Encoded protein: CASTTLVGGGYTF.

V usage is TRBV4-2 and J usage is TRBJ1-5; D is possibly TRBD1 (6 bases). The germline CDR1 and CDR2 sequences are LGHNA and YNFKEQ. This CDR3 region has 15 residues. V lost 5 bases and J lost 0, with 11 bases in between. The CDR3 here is CASSLGTSSNQPQHF. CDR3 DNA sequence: TGTGCCAGCAGCTTGGGGACATCTAGCAATCAGCCCCAGCATTTT.

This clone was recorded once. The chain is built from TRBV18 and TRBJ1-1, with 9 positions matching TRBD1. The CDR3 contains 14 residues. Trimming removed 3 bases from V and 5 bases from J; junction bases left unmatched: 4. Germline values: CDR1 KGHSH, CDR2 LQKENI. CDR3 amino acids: CASSPLDRGTEAFF. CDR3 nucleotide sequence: TGTGCCAGCTCACCCCTCGACAGGGGGACTGAAGCTTTCTTT.

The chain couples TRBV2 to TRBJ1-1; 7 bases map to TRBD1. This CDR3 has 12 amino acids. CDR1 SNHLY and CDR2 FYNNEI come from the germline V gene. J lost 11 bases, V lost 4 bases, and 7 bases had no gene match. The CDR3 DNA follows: TGTGCCAGCAGTGGACAGGGAACTACGGCTTTCTTT. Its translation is CASSGQGTTAFF.

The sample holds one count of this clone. CDR3 DNA sequence: TGTGCCAGCAGTTATTCGGGCGAGCAGTACTTC. Protein product: CASSYSGEQYF. V and J are TRBV2 and TRBJ2-7; D ambiguous. The germline V and J ends were trimmed by 5 bases and 6 bases, with 8 bases remaining between them. The CDR3 extends over 11 amino acids. CDR1 is SNHLY and CDR2 is FYNNEI in the germline V gene.

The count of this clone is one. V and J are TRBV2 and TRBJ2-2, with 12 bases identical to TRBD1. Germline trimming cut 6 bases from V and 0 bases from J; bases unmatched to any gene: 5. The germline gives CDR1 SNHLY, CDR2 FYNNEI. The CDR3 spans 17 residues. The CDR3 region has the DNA TGTGCCAGCAGGGGGGACAGGGGGCGAACGAACACCGGGGAGCTGTTTTTT. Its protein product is CASRGDRGRTNTGELFF.

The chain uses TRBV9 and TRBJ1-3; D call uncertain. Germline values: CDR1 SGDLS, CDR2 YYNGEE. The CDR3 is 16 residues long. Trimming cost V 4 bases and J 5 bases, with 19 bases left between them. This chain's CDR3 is CASSSNVGVQRNTIYF. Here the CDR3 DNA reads TGTGCCAGCAGCTCCAATGTCGGGGTTCAGAGAAACACCATATATTTT. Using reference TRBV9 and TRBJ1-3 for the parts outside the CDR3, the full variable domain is DSGVTQTPKHLITATGQRVTLRCSPRSGDLSVYWYQQSLDQGLQFLIQYYNGEERAKGNILERFSAQQFPDLHSELNLSSLELGDSALYFCASSSNVGVQRNTIYFGEGSWLTVV.

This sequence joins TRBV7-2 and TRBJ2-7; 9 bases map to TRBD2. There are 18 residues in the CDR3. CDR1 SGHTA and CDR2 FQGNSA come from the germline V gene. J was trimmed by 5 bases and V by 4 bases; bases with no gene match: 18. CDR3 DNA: TGTGCCAGCAGCTGGAGGGCAGGATTGGCGGGGGGGCCCAACGAGCAGTACTTC. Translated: CASSWRAGLAGGPNEQYF. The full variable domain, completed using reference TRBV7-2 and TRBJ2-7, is GAGVSQSPSNKVTEKGKDVELRCDPISGHTALYWYRQSLGQGLEFLIYFQGNSAPDKSGLPSDRFSAERTGGSVSTLTIQRTQQEDSAVYLCASSWRAGLAGGPNEQYFGPGTRLTVT.

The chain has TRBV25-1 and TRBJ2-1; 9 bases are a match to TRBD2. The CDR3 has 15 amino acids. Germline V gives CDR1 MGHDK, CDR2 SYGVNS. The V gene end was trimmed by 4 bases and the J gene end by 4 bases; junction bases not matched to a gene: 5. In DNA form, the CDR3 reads TGTGCCAGCAGTGTGGGCGGGAGGGTATACAATGAGCAGTTCTTC. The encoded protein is CASSVGGRVYNEQFF.

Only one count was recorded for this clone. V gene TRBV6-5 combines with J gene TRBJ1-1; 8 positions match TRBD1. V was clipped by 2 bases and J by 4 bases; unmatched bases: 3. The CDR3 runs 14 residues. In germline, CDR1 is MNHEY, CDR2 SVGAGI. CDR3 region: CASSYTGQGTEAFF. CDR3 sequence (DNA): TGTGCCAGCAGTTACACAGGACAGGGCACTGAAGCTTTCTTT.

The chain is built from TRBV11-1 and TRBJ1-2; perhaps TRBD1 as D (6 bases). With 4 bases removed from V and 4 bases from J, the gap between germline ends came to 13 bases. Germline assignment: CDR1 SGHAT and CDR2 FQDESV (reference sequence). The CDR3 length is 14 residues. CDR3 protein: CASSWSGGPYGYTF. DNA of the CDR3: TGTGCCAGCAGCTGGAGCGGGGGCCCCTATGGCTACACCTTC.

The CDR3 DNA follows: TGCGCCAGCAGCTTGGGCGGGAAGTCCGATCAGCCCCAGCATTTT. This sequence encodes CASSLGGKSDQPQHF. J is TRBJ1-5 and V is TRBV5-1; D gene ambiguous. The CDR3 has 15 residues. From germline, CDR1 is SGHRS and CDR2 YFSETQ. Trimming took 0 bases from V and 5 from J, leaving 12 bases between them. Based on the CDR3 plus reference TRBV5-1 and TRBJ1-5, the full variable domain is KAGVTQTPRYLIKTRGQQVTLSCSPISGHRSVSWYQQTPGQGLQFLFEYFSETQRNKGNFPGRFSGRQFSNSRSEMNVSTLELGDSALYLCASSLGGKSDQPQHFGDGTRLSIL.

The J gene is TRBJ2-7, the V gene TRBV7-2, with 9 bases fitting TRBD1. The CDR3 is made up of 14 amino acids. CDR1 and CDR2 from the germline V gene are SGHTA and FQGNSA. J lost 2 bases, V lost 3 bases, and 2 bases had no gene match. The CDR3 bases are TGTGCCAGCAGCTTCCGGGACAGGGCCTACGAGCAGTACTTC. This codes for CASSFRDRAYEQYF. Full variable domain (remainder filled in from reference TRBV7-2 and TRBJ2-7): GAGVSQSPSNKVTEKGKDVELRCDPISGHTALYWYRQSLGQGLEFLIYFQGNSAPDKSGLPSDRFSAERTGGSVSTLTIQRTQQEDSAVYLCASSFRDRAYEQYFGPGTRLTVT.

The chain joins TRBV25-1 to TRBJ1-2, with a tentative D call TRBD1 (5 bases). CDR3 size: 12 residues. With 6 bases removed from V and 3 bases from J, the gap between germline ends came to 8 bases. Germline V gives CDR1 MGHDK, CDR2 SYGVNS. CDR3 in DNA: TGTGCCAGCAGCAGGGCGGACTATGGCTACACCTTC. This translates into CASSRADYGYTF.

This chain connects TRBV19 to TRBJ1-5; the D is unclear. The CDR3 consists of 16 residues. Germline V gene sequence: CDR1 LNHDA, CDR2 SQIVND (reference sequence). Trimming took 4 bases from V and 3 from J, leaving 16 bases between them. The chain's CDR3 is CASSRPLQWNNQPQHF. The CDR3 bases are TGTGCCAGTAGTAGACCGCTACAGTGGAACAATCAGCCCCAGCATTTT.

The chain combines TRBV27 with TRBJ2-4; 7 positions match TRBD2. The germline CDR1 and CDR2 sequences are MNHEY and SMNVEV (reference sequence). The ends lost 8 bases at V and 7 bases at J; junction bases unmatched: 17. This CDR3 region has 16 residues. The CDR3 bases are TGTGCCAGCGGTGGGGGGGGAAACAGTAGATGGAACATTCAGTACTTC. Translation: CASGGGGNSRWNIQYF.